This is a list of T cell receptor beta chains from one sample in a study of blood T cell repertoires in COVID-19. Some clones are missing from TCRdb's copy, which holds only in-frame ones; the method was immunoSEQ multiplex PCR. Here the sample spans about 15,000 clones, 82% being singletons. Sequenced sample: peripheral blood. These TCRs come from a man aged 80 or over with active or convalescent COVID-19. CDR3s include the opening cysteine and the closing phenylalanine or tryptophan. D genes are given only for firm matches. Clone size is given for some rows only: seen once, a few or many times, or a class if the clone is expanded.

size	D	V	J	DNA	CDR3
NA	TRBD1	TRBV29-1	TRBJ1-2	TGCAGCGTAAGACAGGGGGACTATGGCTACACCTTC	CSVRQGDYGYTF
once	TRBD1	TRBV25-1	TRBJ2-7	TGTGCCAGCAGTTCCCACGAGGGGACAGGGGCTTACGAGCAGTACTTC	CASSSHEGTGAYEQYF
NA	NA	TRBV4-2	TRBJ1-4	TGTGCCAGCAGCCAAGAACGGTTTAATGAAAAACTGTTTTTT	CASSQERFNEKLFF
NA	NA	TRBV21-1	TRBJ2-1	TGTGCCAGCAGCAAACGGGACTGCAGCTCCTACAATGAGCAGTTCTTC	CASSKRDCSSYNEQFF
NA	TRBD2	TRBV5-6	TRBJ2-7	TGTGCCAGCAGCTTGGTTTGGGGAGGGGTCTCCTACGAGCAGTACTTC	CASSLVWGGVSYEQYF
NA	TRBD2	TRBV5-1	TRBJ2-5	TGCGCCAGCAGCTCGGGACTAGCGGGGGTAAAAGAGACCCAGTACTTC	CASSSGLAGVKETQYF
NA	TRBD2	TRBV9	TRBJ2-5	TGTGCCAGCAGCGAGGGGACTAGCGGGGGCCCTTCTCAAGAGACCCAGTACTTC	CASSEGTSGGPSQETQYF
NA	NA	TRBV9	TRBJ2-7	TGTGCCAGCAGCTCCAACGGGGAGCAGTACTTC	CASSSNGEQYF
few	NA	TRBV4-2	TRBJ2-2	TGTGCCAGCAGCCAGACACTGACGAACACCGGGGAGCTGTTTTTT	CASSQTLTNTGELFF
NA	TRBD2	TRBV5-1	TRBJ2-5	TGCGCCAGCACCAAGTTTCTAGCGGGGGGCCAAGAGACCCAGTACTTC	CASTKFLAGGQETQYF